This record covers a single T cell receptor beta chain. Treatment described: around 19 received Ad26.COV2.S at low or high dose, single or two shots; about five received placebo; per-sample allocation not given. Sampling was performed 63 days after the first vaccine or placebo injection. Profiling relied on immunoSEQ multiplex PCR, and the TCRdb table lists in-frame clones only, not all of them. The sample carries around 300,000 clones, 85% to 90% recorded once. V shed 3 bases and J shed 4 bases, with 10 bases lying between them. From germline, CDR1 is MDHEN and CDR2 SYDVKM. This CDR3 is 14 amino acids long. This specimen comes from a study of Ad26.COV2.S vaccination and SARS-CoV-2 variants.

The sequence derives from a person between 18 and 59 years old who received the Ad26.COV2.S COVID-19 vaccine or a placebo. Source: peripheral blood, taken in a trial of Ad26.COV2.S vaccine versus placebo. The chain links TRBV28 to TRBJ1-5; no clear D. As DNA, the CDR3 is TGTGCCAGCAGTTTTTTCCAGGATAATCAGCCCCAGCATTTT. It specifies CASSFFQDNQPQHF. The variable domain in full, completed from reference TRBV28 and TRBJ1-5, reads DVKVTQSSRYLVKRTGEKVFLECVQDMDHENMFWYRQDPGLGLRLIYFSYDVKMKEKGDIPEGYSVSREKKERFSLILESASTNQTSMYLCASSFFQDNQPQHFGDGTRLSIL.